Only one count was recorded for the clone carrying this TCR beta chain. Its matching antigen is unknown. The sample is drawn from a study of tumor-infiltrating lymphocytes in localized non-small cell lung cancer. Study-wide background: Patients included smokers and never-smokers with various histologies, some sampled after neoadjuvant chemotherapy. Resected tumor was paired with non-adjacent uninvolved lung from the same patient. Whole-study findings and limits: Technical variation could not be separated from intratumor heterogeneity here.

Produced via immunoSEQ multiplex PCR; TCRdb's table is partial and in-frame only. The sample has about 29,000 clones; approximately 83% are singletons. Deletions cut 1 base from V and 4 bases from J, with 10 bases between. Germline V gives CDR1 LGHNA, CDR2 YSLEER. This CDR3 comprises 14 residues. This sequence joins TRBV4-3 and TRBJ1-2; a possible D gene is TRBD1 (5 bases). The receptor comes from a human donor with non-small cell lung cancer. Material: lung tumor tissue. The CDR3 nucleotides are TGCGCCAGCAGCCAAGGGGAGGGGCGCTATGGCTACACCTTC. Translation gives CASSQGEGRYGYTF.